The clone carrying this T cell receptor beta chain was recorded a few times. Its antigen is currently unknown. The record originates from a study of regulatory T cells in long-lasting Graves disease. Study results and caveats: Possibly, too few samples lowered accuracy. Persistent disease samples used TRBV28, TRBJ1-2 and TRBJ2-5 preferentially. Less diverse TCR repertoires were seen in persistent Graves' patients than in newly diagnosed ones.

iRepertoire HTBI primers and Arm-PCR of CDR3 regions built TCR beta libraries. TCRdb fed the multiplex PCR reads into MiXCR, producing one record per CDR3 protein. The profile covers 450,000 or so distinct CDR3 sequences, with 20% to 25% appearing a single time and approximately 8% taken by the ten largest. The CDR3 is 13 amino acids. V shed 6 bases and J shed 3 bases, with 11 bases lying between them. Germline V gives CDR1 MNHEY, CDR2 SVGEGT. As for time point: persistent/refractory GD, antithyroid drugs over 5 years with positive TRAb. PBMCs provided the RNA from which the TCR library was made. This sequence originates from a female donor with Graves disease. This material consisted of peripheral blood mononuclear cells (PBMCs), taken when the disease was refractory, from a patient treated with antithyroid drugs. This rearrangement joins TRBV6-2 or TRBV6-3 to TRBJ1-1, with D tentatively TRBD1 (6 bases). Written as DNA, the CDR3 is TGTGCCAGCAGACCCAGGGGAGACACTGAAGCTTTCTTT. This codes for CASRPRGDTEAFF.